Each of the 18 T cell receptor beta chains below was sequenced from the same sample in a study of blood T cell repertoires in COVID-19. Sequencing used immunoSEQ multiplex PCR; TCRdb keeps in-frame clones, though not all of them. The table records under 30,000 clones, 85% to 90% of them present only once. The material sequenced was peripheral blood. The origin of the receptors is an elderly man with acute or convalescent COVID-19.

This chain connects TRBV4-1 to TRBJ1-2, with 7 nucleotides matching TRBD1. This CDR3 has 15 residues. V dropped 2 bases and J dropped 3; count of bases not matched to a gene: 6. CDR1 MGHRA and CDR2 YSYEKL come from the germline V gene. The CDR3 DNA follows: TGCGCCAGCAGCCAACCCTACACAGGGGACTATGGCTACACCTTC. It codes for CASSQPYTGDYGYTF.

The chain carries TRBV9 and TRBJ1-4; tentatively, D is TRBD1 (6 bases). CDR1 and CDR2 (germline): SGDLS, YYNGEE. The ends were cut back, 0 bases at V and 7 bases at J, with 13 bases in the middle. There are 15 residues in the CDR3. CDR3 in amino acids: CASSVGLGAIEKLFF. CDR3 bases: TGTGCCAGCAGCGTAGGGCTGGGGGCGATTGAAAAACTGTTTTTT.

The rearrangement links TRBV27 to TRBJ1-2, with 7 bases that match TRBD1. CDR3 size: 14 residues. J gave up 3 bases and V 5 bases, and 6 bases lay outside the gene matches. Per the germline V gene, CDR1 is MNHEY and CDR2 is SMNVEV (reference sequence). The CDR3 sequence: CASSARQGDYGYTF. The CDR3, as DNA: TGTGCCAGCAGTGCACGACAGGGAGACTATGGCTACACCTTC.

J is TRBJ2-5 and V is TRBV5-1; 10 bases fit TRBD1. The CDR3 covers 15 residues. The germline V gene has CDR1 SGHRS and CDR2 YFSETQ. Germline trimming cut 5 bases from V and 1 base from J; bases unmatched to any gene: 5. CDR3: CASRGTGATQETQYF. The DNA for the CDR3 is TGCGCCAGCAGGGGGACAGGGGCGACCCAAGAGACCCAGTACTTC. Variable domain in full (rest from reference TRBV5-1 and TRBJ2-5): KAGVTQTPRYLIKTRGQQVTLSCSPISGHRSVSWYQQTPGQGLQFLFEYFSETQRNKGNFPGRFSGRQFSNSRSEMNVSTLELGDSALYLCASRGTGATQETQYFGPGTRLLVL.

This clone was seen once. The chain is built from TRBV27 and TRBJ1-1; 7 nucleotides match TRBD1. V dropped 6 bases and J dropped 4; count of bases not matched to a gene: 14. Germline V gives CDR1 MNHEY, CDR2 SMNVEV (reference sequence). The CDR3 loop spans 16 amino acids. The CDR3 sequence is CASRYINQGVGTEAFF. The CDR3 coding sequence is TGTGCCAGCAGGTACATCAACCAGGGGGTCGGCACTGAAGCTTTCTTT.

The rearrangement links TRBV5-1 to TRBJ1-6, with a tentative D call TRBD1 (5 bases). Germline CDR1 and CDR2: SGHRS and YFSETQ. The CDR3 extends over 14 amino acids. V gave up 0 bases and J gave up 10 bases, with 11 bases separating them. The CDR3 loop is CASSLARARSPLHF. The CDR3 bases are TGCGCCAGCAGCTTGGCCAGGGCGCGCTCACCCCTCCACTTT.

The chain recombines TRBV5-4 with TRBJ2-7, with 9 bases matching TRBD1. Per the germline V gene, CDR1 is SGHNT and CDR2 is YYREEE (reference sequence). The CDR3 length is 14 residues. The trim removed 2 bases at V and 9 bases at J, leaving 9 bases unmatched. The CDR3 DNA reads TGTGCCAGCAGCTTTTCCGGGACAGGGAGGGGGCAGTACTTC. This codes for CASSFSGTGRGQYF.

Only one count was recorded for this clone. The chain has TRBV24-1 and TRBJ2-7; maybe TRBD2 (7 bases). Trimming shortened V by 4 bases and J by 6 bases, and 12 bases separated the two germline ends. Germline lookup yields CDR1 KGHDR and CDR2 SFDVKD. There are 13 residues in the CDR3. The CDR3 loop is CATSESGTPEQYF. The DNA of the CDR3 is TGTGCCACCAGTGAGAGCGGGACACCCGAGCAGTACTTC.

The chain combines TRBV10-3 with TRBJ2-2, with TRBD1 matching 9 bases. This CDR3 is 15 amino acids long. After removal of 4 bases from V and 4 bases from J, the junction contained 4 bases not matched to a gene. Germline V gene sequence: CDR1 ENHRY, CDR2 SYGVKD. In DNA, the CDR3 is TGTGCCATCAGTGCGGGACAGGGCAGCACCGGGGAGCTGTTTTTT. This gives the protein CAISAGQGSTGELFF.

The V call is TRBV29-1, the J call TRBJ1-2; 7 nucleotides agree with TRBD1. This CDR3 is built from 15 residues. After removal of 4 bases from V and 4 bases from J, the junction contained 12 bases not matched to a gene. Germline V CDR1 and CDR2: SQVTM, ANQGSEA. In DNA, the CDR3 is TGCAGCGTTGCCAGGGGGACACCGCCCCTCTATGGCTACACCTTC. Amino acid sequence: CSVARGTPPLYGYTF.

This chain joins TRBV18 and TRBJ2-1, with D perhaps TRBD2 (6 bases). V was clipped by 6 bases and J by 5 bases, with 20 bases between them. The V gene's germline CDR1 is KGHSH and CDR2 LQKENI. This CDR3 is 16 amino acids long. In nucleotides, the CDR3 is TGTGCCAGCTCGTCCCGCCCGGCGGGGCCCAACAATGAGCAGTTCTTC. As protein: CASSSRPAGPNNEQFF.

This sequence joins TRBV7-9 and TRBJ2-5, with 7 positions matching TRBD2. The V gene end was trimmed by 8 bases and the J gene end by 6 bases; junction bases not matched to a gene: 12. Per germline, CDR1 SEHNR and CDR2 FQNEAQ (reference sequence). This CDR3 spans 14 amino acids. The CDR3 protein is CASQLGLDSKTQYF. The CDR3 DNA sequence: TGTGCCAGCCAACTCGGACTAGATAGTAAGACCCAGTACTTC. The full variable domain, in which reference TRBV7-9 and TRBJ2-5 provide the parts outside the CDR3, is DTGVSQNPRHKITKRGQNVTFRCDPISEHNRLYWYRQTLGQGPEFLTYFQNEAQLEKSRLLSDRFSAERPKGSFSTLEIQRTEQGDSAMYLCASQLGLDSKTQYFGPGTRLLVL.

The CDR3: CASSTGGSSYNEQFF. CDR3 sequence (DNA): TGTGCCAGCAGTACCGGGGGTAGCTCCTACAATGAGCAGTTCTTC. The chain recombines TRBV28 with TRBJ2-1; tentative D call: TRBD2 (6 bases). Between the trimmed V and J ends, which lost 5 bases and 0 bases, there was a span of 11 bases. CDR3 size: 15 residues. The germline CDR1 and CDR2 sequences are MDHEN and SYDVKM.

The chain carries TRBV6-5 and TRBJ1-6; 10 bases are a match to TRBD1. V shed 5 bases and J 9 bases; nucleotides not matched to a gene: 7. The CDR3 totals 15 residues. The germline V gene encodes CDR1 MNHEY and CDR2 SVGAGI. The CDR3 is CASSRTGGQGSPLHF. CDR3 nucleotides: TGTGCCAGCAGTCGGACAGGGGGGCAAGGTTCACCCCTCCACTTT.

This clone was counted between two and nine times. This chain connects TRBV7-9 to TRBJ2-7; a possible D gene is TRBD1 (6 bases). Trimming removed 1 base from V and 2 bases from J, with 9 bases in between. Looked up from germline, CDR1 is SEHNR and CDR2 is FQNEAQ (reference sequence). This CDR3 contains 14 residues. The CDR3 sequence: CASSLETGTYEQYF. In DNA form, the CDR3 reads TGTGCCAGCAGCTTAGAGACAGGAACCTACGAGCAGTACTTC.

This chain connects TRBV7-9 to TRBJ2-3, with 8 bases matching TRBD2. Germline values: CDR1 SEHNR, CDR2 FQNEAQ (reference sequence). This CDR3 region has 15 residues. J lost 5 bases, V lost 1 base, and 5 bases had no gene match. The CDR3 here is CASSLGSGGRDTQYF. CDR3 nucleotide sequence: TGTGCCAGCAGCTTAGGATCGGGGGGGCGAGATACGCAGTATTTT.

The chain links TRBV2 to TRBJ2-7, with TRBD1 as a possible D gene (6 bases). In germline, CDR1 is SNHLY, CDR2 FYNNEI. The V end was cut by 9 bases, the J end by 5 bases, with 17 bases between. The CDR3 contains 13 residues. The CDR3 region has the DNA TGTGCCAGTCTCCAGGGGTATTCGGACGAGCAGTACTTC. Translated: CASLQGYSDEQYF.

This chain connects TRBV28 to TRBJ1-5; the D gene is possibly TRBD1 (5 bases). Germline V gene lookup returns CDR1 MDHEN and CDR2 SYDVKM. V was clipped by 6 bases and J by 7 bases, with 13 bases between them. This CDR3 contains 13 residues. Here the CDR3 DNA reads TGTGCCAGCAGGGCCCCAGGGTCACAGCCCCAGCATTTT. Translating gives CASRAPGSQPQHF.